Listed below are T cell receptor beta chains from one sample, sequenced in a study of regulatory T cells in long-lasting Graves disease. Each CDR3 protein is one row after TCRdb ran MiXCR on the multiplex PCR reads. The table includes fewer than 650,000 distinct CDR3 sequences, roughly 15% detected once. The sample was also reused in another study, on T cells in Graves' hyperthyroidism and ophthalmopathy.

Sequenced here: peripheral blood mononuclear cells (PBMCs), sampled at new diagnosis, from a patient treated with antithyroid drugs. Source of these receptors: a woman in her 30s with Graves disease. Each CDR3 is given with its conserved first and last residue. The D gene is left open where the match is weak. Expanded clones are given a class, and other clones once, few, many or no size at all.

abundance	v_gene	j_gene	d_gene	CDR3aa	CDR3nt
-	TRBV15	TRBJ2-1	TRBD1	CATSRGGGVRYNEQFF	TGTGCCACCAGCAGAGGAGGGGGCGTTCGGTACAATGAGCAGTTCTTC
few	TRBV7-2	TRBJ1-2	TRBD1	CASSLANRGQVGYTF	TGTGCCAGCAGCTTAGCTAACAGGGGGCAGGTTGGCTACACCTTC
many	TRBV28	TRBJ2-7	-	CASSLHSRGYEQYF	TGTGCCAGCAGTTTACATTCTAGGGGGTACGAGCAGTACTTC
few	TRBV12-3/TRBV12-4	TRBJ2-3	-	CASSLGTLYTDTQYF	TGTGCCAGCAGTTTGGGGACTCTATACACAGATACGCAGTATTTT
many	TRBV7-3	TRBJ1-1	-	CASSPGFLPEAFF	TGTGCCAGCAGTCCGGGGTTCCTTCCTGAAGCTTTCTTT
-	TRBV7-9	TRBJ2-7	-	CASTLGSYEQYF	TGTGCCAGCACCTTAGGCTCCTACGAGCAGTACTTC
many	TRBV7-9	TRBJ2-7	-	CASSLVGEQYF	TGTGCCAGCAGTTTAGTAGGCGAGCAGTACTTC
many	TRBV2	TRBJ2-7	-	CASSARGSYEQYF	TGTGCCAGCAGTGCCAGGGGTTCCTACGAGCAGTACTTC
many	TRBV2	TRBJ1-2	-	CASSEGTIYGYTF	TGTGCCAGCAGTGAAGGGACAATCTATGGCTACACCTTC
many	TRBV18	TRBJ1-5	-	CASSPSGDQPQHF	TGTGCCAGCTCACCCTCGGGGGATCAGCCCCAGCATTTT
few	TRBV3-1	TRBJ1-1	-	CASSQDQGSLRSFF	TGTGCCAGCAGCCAAGACCAGGGGTCCCTACGGTCTTTCTTT
many	TRBV20-1	TRBJ1-5	-	CSADSRKLGNQPQHF	TGCAGTGCCGATAGTAGAAAGCTCGGCAATCAGCCCCAGCATTTT
many	TRBV2	TRBJ2-7	-	CASSDVNTGFRREQYF	TGTGCCAGCAGTGATGTCAACACGGGATTCCGACGGGAGCAGTACTTC
-	TRBV18	TRBJ2-1	TRBD1	CASSPPAGGMSYNEQFF	TGTGCCAGCTCACCACCGGCAGGGGGCATGTCCTACAATGAGCAGTTCTTC
many	TRBV2	TRBJ2-7	-	CASSEEGRGAEQYF	TGTGCCAGCAGTGAAGAGGGCAGGGGAGCCGAGCAGTACTTC
many	TRBV12-3/TRBV12-4	TRBJ2-7	-	CASRNDGTYEQYF	TGTGCCAGCAGAAATGACGGAACCTACGAGCAGTACTTC
many	TRBV5-5	TRBJ2-1	TRBD2	CASSLEAGGALITSYNEQFF	TGTGCCAGCAGCTTGGAGGCGGGAGGGGCTCTGATCACCTCCTACAATGAGCAGTTCTTC
-	TRBV5-1	TRBJ2-2	TRBD2	CASSSFLAGGNTGELFF	TGCGCCAGCAGCTCCTTTCTAGCGGGAGGGAACACCGGGGAGCTGTTTTTT
-	TRBV4-1	TRBJ2-3	TRBD2	CASSQEWTSGGATDTQYF	TGCGCCAGCAGCCAAGAGTGGACTAGCGGAGGAGCCACAGATACGCAGTATTTT
few	TRBV19	TRBJ2-3	-	CASSIGGDTQYF	TGTGCCAGTAGTATAGGGGGAGATACGCAGTATTTT
many	TRBV28	TRBJ1-6	TRBD1	CASSGTGTGYSPLHF	TGTGCCAGCAGTGGGACCGGGACAGGGTACTCACCCCTCCACTTT
many	TRBV29-1	TRBJ2-5	-	CSAGMETQYF	TGCAGCGCGGGGATGGAGACCCAGTACTTC
many	TRBV28	TRBJ2-3	-	CASSPPWALSTDTQYF	TGTGCCAGCAGCCCCCCCTGGGCCCTCAGCACAGATACGCAGTATTTT
few	TRBV18	TRBJ2-7	-	CASSPSRANGHEQYF	TGTGCCAGCTCACCGTCCAGAGCCAACGGTCACGAGCAGTACTTC
many	TRBV6-5	TRBJ1-1	TRBD1	CASSYSNRGGTEAFF	TGTGCCAGCAGTTACTCGAACAGGGGGGGCACTGAAGCTTTCTTT
many	TRBV3-1	TRBJ2-1	TRBD2	CASKAGGVNEQFF	TGTGCCAGCAAAGCGGGAGGGGTAAATGAGCAGTTCTTC